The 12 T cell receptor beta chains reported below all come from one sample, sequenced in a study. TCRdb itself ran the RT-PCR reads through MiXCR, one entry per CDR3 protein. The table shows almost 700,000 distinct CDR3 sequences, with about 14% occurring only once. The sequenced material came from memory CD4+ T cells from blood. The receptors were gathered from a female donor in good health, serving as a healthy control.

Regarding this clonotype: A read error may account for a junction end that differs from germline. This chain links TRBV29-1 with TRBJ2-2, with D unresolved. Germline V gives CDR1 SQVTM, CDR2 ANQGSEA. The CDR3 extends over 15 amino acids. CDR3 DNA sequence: TGCAGCGTCTTCTCGACATTTTCGAAAACCGGGGAGCTGTTTTTT. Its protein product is CSVFSTFSKTGELFF.

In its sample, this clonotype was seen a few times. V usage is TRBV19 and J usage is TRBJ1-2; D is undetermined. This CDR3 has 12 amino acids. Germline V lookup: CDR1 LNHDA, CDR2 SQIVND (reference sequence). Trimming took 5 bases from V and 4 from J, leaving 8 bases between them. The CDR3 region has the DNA TGTGCCAGTAGTCTCCGGTCCTATGGCTACACCTTC. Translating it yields CASSLRSYGYTF.

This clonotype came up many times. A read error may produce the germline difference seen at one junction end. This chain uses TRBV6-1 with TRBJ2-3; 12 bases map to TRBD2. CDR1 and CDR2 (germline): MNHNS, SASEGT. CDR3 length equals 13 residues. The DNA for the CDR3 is TGTGCCAGCAGTGAAACGTCGACTAGCGGGAGCCATTTT. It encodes CASSETSTSGSHF.

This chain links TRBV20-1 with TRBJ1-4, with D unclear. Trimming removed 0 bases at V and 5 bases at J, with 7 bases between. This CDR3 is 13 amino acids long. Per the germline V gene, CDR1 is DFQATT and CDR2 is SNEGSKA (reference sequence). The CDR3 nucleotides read TGCAGTGCTAGAGAACAAATCAATGAAAAACTGTTTTTT. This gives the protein CSAREQINEKLFF.

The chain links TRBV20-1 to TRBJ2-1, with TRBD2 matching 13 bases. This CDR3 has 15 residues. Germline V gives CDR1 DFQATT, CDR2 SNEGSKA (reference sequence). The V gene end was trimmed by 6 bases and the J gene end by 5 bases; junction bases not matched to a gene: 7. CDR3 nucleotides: TGCAGTGCCATCATCGGGACTAGCGGGAACAATGAGCAGTTCTTC. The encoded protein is CSAIIGTSGNNEQFF.

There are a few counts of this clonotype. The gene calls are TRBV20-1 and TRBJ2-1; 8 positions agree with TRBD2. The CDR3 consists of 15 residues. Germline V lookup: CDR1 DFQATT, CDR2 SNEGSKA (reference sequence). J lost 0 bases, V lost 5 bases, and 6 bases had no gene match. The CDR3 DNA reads TGCAGTGCTCGTAGCGGGACGAGCTCCTACAATGAGCAGTTCTTC. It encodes CSARSGTSSYNEQFF.

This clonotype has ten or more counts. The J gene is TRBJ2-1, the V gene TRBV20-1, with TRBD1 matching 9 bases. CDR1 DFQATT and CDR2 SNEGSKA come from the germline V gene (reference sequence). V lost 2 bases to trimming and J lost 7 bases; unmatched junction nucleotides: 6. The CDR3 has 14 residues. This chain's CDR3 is CSARNRGRRNEQFF. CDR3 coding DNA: TGCAGTGCTAGAAACAGGGGGCGCCGAAATGAGCAGTTCTTC.

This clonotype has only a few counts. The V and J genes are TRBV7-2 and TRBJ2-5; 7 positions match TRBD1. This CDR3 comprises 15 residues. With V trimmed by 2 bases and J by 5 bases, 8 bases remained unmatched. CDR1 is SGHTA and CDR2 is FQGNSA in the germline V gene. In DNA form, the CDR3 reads TGTGCCAGCAGCTTAAGGGCGAGGGGGCTGGAGACCCAGTACTTC. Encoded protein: CASSLRARGLETQYF.

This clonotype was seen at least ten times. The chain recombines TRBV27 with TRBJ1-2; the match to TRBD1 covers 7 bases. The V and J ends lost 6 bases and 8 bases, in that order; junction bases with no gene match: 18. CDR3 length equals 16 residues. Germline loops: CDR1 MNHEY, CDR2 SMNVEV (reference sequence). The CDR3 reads CASRSLGQALVGGYTF. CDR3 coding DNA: TGTGCCAGCAGGAGCCTCGGACAGGCCCTCGTCGGAGGCTACACCTTC.

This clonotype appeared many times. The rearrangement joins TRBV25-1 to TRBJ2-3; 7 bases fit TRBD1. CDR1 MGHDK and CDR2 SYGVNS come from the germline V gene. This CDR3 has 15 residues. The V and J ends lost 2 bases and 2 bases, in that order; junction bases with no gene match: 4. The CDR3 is CASSEGDRDTDTQYF. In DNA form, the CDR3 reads TGTGCCAGCAGTGAAGGGGACAGAGACACAGATACGCAGTATTTT.

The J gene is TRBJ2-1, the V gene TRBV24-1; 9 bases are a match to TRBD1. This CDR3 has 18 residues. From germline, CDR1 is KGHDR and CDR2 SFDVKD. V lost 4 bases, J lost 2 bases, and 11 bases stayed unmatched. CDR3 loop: CATSDPTNRGRPYNEQFF. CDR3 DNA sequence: TGTGCCACCAGTGACCCCACAAACAGGGGGCGGCCCTACAATGAGCAGTTCTTC.

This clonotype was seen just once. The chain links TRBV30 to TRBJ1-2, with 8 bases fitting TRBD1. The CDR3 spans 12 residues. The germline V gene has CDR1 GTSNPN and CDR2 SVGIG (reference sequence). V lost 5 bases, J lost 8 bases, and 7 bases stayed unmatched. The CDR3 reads CAWGTQGAGYTF. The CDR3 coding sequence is TGTGCCTGGGGGACCCAGGGGGCGGGCTACACCTTC.